This passage covers 24 T cell receptor beta chains from one sample sequenced in a study of cytomegalovirus exposure and HLA in healthy donors (dated by TCRdb to the late 2010s). Library prep was done by the immunoSEQ multiplex PCR assay. A mixture of 60 forward primers for TCR Vbeta segments and 13 reverse primers for TCR Jbeta segments was used in the multiplex PCR. The clones in this table, taken by TCRdb from immuneACCESS, are in-frame only. Not every clone is retained; where verified, under half of the shortfall comes from an unresolved V gene, and the cause of the rest is unknown. The sample table records 150,000 to 200,000 clones. The ten largest clonotypes hold around 1.2% of the sample. The sample consisted of PBMCs. The receptors here all came from a woman aged 60-75 years in good health and CMV-seronegative.

This chain joins TRBV5-4 and TRBJ2-2; 9 nucleotides match TRBD2. In germline, CDR1 is SGHNT, CDR2 YYREEE (reference sequence). The CDR3 runs 16 residues. V was clipped by 0 bases and J by 3 bases; unmatched bases: 3. The CDR3: CASSLVGLADTGELFF. The CDR3 DNA is TGTGCCAGCAGCTTGGTGGGACTAGCTGACACCGGGGAGCTGTTTTTT.

This chain connects TRBV2 to TRBJ1-1, with a weak D call TRBD1 (6 bases). The CDR3 has 14 residues. V was cut by 4 bases and J by 3 bases, with 12 bases left in between. Germline loops: CDR1 SNHLY, CDR2 FYNNEI. CDR3 loop: CASSAIRGYTEAFF. For the CDR3, the DNA is TGTGCCAGCAGTGCAATCAGGGGATACACTGAAGCTTTCTTT.

This sequence joins TRBV7-7 and TRBJ2-3, with 9 bases lining up with TRBD1. The CDR3 runs 18 residues. V lost 0 bases, J lost 3 bases, and 10 bases stayed unmatched. Germline lookup yields CDR1 SSHAT and CDR2 FNYEAQ (reference sequence). The CDR3 sequence is CASSLAGRGTGRTDTQYF. The DNA of the CDR3 is TGTGCCAGCAGCTTAGCTGGCCGAGGGACAGGGAGGACAGATACGCAGTATTTT. Based on the CDR3 plus reference TRBV7-7 and TRBJ2-3, the full variable domain is GAGVSQSPRYKVTKRGQDVTLRCDPISSHATLYWYQQALGQGPEFLTYFNYEAQPDKSGLPSDRFSAERPEGSISTLTIQRTEQRDSAMYRCASSLAGRGTGRTDTQYFGPGTRLTVL.

The chain employs TRBV4-3 and TRBJ2-5; TRBD1 is a possible D gene (5 bases). The CDR3 spans 14 residues. Germline CDR1 and CDR2: LGHNA and YSLEER. Trimming pared 2 bases from V and 3 bases from J, leaving 10 bases between. The CDR3 sequence: CASSQQGWEETQYF. CDR3 nucleotides: TGCGCCAGCAGCCAACAGGGCTGGGAAGAGACCCAGTACTTC.

V usage is TRBV29-1 and J usage is TRBJ2-1; 9 positions match TRBD2. The length of the CDR3 is 18 residues. Unmatched junction bases numbered 14, after V lost 4 bases and J lost 1 base. The germline V gene has CDR1 SQVTM and CDR2 ANQGSEA. This chain's CDR3 is CSVVSNSGSHGSYNEQFF. The CDR3 nucleotides read TGCAGCGTTGTGTCGAATAGCGGGAGCCACGGTTCCTACAATGAGCAGTTCTTC.

The chain employs TRBV18 and TRBJ2-7; 7 bases align to TRBD2. The junction had 0 bases not matched to a gene; V was cut back by 3 bases and J by 7 bases. The CDR3 is 11 residues long. Germline V gene lookup returns CDR1 KGHSH and CDR2 LQKENI. The CDR3 bases are TGTGCCAGCTCACCCGGGAGGGAGCAGTACTTC. Residues: CASSPGREQYF.

The CDR3 protein is CASSETSSTDTQYF. CDR3 coding DNA: TGTGCCAGCAGTGAAACTAGCAGCACAGATACGCAGTATTTT. The chain carries TRBV2 and TRBJ2-3; possible D gene TRBD2, 6 bases. CDR1 is SNHLY and CDR2 is FYNNEI in the germline V gene. V lost 2 bases and J lost 0, with 6 bases in between. This CDR3 region has 14 residues.

The chain is built from TRBV5-1 and TRBJ2-7, with 7 bases matching TRBD1. This CDR3 spans 15 amino acids. CDR1 SGHRS and CDR2 YFSETQ come from the germline V gene. J lost 1 base, V lost 4 bases, and 8 bases had no gene match. The CDR3 is CASSQPGTVSYEQYF. CDR3 sequence (DNA): TGCGCCAGCAGCCAGCCCGGGACAGTTTCCTACGAGCAGTACTTC.

This chain links TRBV20-1 with TRBJ2-1; D may be TRBD1 (6 bases). V lost 6 bases and J lost 7, with 10 bases in between. Germline assignment: CDR1 DFQATT and CDR2 SNEGSKA (reference sequence). This CDR3 is built from 11 residues. Here the CDR3 reads CSASRGNEQFF. The CDR3 DNA follows: TGCAGTGCGAGTAGGGGGAATGAGCAGTTCTTC.

The chain has TRBV5-1 and TRBJ2-2; a possible D gene is TRBD1 (5 bases). V was pared by 2 bases and J by 4 bases, with 9 bases between. The CDR3 runs to 14 residues. The germline V gene has CDR1 SGHRS and CDR2 YFSETQ. In DNA, the CDR3 is TGCGCCAGCAGCTTAGTAACAGGCACCGGGGAGCTGTTTTTT. It is translated as CASSLVTGTGELFF.

This sequence joins TRBV5-1 and TRBJ1-5; 8 bases are a match to TRBD1. This CDR3 comprises 15 residues. The germline gives CDR1 SGHRS, CDR2 YFSETQ. V shed 0 bases, J shed 5 bases, and the junction held 4 bases outside the gene matches. Here the CDR3 reads CASSLGGTGDQPQHF. The CDR3 nucleotides are TGCGCCAGCAGCTTGGGTGGGACAGGCGATCAGCCCCAGCATTTT.

The chain recombines TRBV7-9 with TRBJ1-1; tentatively, D is TRBD1 (5 bases). The germline CDR1 and CDR2 sequences are SEHNR and FQNEAQ (reference sequence). The length of the CDR3 is 13 residues. V lost 5 bases, J lost 7 bases, and 14 bases lay in between. The DNA of the CDR3 is TGTGCCAGCAGCCCGACAGCCGTTAATGAAGCTTTCTTT. Its translation is CASSPTAVNEAFF. Based on the CDR3 plus reference TRBV7-9 and TRBJ1-1, the full variable domain is DTGVSQNPRHKITKRGQNVTFRCDPISEHNRLYWYRQTLGQGPEFLTYFQNEAQLEKSRLLSDRFSAERPKGSFSTLEIQRTEQGDSAMYLCASSPTAVNEAFFGQGTRLTVV.

CDR3 region: CASRESAGGADTQYF. CDR3 nucleotide sequence: TGTGCCAGCAGGGAAAGCGCGGGAGGGGCGGATACGCAGTATTTT. V and J are TRBV7-9 and TRBJ2-3; 9 nucleotides agree with TRBD2. The CDR3 consists of 15 residues. Trimming took 6 bases from V and 6 from J; bases not matched to a gene: 10. Germline V CDR1 and CDR2: SEHNR, FQNEAQ (reference sequence).

V usage is TRBV7-2 and J usage is TRBJ2-3, with a possible D match to TRBD1 (6 bases). The V gene's germline CDR1 is SGHTA and CDR2 FQGNSA. V was trimmed by 3 bases and J by 2 bases, leaving 12 bases between them. The length of the CDR3 is 15 residues. CDR3 residues: CASSFWGPLTDTQYF. The CDR3 DNA reads as TGTGCCAGCAGCTTTTGGGGGCCCCTCACAGATACGCAGTATTTT.

V and J are TRBV5-1 and TRBJ2-3, with 9 nucleotides matching TRBD1. CDR3 size: 15 residues. Unmatched junction bases numbered 4, after V lost 4 bases and J lost 1 base. Per the germline V gene, CDR1 is SGHRS and CDR2 is YFSETQ. As DNA, the CDR3 is TGCGCCAGCAGCCTACAGGGGGCCCGCACAGATACGCAGTATTTT. It yields the protein CASSLQGARTDTQYF.

The rearrangement uses TRBV5-6 and TRBJ2-1; 7 bases map to TRBD2. Per germline, CDR1 SGHDT and CDR2 YYEEEE. The junction had 5 bases not matched to a gene; V was cut back by 2 bases and J by 0 bases. This CDR3 spans 16 amino acids. This chain's CDR3 is CASSFDRLASYNEQFF. The CDR3 nucleotides read TGTGCCAGCAGCTTCGACCGACTAGCCTCCTACAATGAGCAGTTCTTC. Complete variable domain (other parts from reference TRBV5-6 and TRBJ2-1): DAGVTQSPTHLIKTRGQQVTLRCSPKSGHDTVSWYQQALGQGPQFIFQYYEEEERQRGNFPDRFSGHQFPNYSSELNVNALLLGDSALYLCASSFDRLASYNEQFFGPGTRLTVL.

The V gene is TRBV19, the J gene TRBJ1-2; TRBD1 aligns across 9 bases. The trim removed 6 bases at V and 4 bases at J, leaving 9 bases unmatched. Looked up from germline, CDR1 is LNHDA and CDR2 is SQIVND (reference sequence). The CDR3 has 15 residues. The CDR3 sequence is CASSPGQGRLYGYTF. The CDR3 DNA reads as TGTGCCAGTAGCCCCGGACAGGGGCGACTCTATGGCTACACCTTC.

CDR3 amino acids: CASSRQGGQRGTEAFF. The CDR3 nucleotides read TGTGCCAGCAGCCGGCAGGGGGGACAGCGTGGCACTGAAGCTTTCTTT. The gene calls are TRBV9 and TRBJ1-1; 7 bases line up with TRBD1. Germline V gives CDR1 SGDLS, CDR2 YYNGEE. V gave up 4 bases and J gave up 4 bases; unmatched junction bases: 13. The CDR3 has 16 amino acids.

The chain has TRBV12-2 and TRBJ2-1; the table assigns TRBD2, which was not confirmed against the DNA. TRBV12-2 is an annotated pseudogene. The CDR3 is made up of 13 amino acids. CDR3 sequence (DNA): TGTGCAAGTCGCCACCCGAGGCCGAATGAGCAGTTCTTC. Protein sequence: CASRHPRPNEQFF.

V usage is TRBV20-1 and J usage is TRBJ1-1, with D unresolved. The CDR3 runs 10 residues. The germline gives CDR1 DFQATT, CDR2 SNEGSKA (reference sequence). V lost 5 bases and J lost 6, with 7 bases in between. The CDR3 DNA reads TGCAGTGCTGTAAAATCTGAAGCTTTCTTT. Protein: CSAVKSEAFF.

V and J are TRBV29-1 and TRBJ2-7, with 8 bases fitting TRBD2. This CDR3 comprises 15 residues. Germline values: CDR1 SQVTM, CDR2 ANQGSEA. The J segment lost 3 bases and the V segment lost 6 bases, leaving 13 bases of the junction unmatched. The CDR3 protein is CSVPTAGGSGYEQYF. CDR3 in DNA: TGCAGCGTCCCCACCGCGGGGGGATCGGGCTACGAGCAGTACTTC.

Of note for this clone: In the same sample, other DNA sequences code for this CDR3. The CDR3 reads CASRSHFSGTDTDTQYF. DNA for the CDR3: TGTGCCAGCAGATCCCACTTTAGCGGGACGGACACAGATACGCAGTATTTT. The rearrangement uses TRBV7-9 and TRBJ2-3, with 8 bases matching TRBD2. V shed 6 bases, J shed 2 bases, and the junction held 13 bases outside the gene matches. Per germline, CDR1 SEHNR and CDR2 FQNEAQ (reference sequence). This CDR3 is built from 17 residues. The full variable domain, its missing parts supplied by reference TRBV7-9 and TRBJ2-3, is DTGVSQNPRHKITKRGQNVTFRCDPISEHNRLYWYRQTLGQGPEFLTYFQNEAQLEKSRLLSDRFSAERPKGSFSTLEIQRTEQGDSAMYLCASRSHFSGTDTDTQYFGPGTRLTVL.

The J gene is TRBJ2-3, the V gene TRBV9; possible D gene TRBD2, 5 bases. Trimming left V 0 bases short and J 1 base short, with 12 bases between. The CDR3 runs to 16 residues. CDR1 SGDLS and CDR2 YYNGEE come from the germline V gene. The CDR3 DNA reads as TGTGCCAGCAGCGTAGGAGAGGGTCTCCGCACAGATACGCAGTATTTT. It specifies CASSVGEGLRTDTQYF.

The chain is built from TRBV18 and TRBJ1-2; D call uncertain. Looked up from germline, CDR1 is KGHSH and CDR2 is LQKENI. The CDR3 sequence is 15 residues long. V dropped 1 base and J dropped 3 bases, with 12 bases sitting between them. CDR3 amino acids: CASSPLREGDYGYTF. In DNA, the CDR3 is TGTGCCAGCTCACCACTACGGGAAGGCGACTATGGCTACACCTTC. Drawing the rest from reference TRBV18 and TRBJ1-2, the complete variable domain is NAGVMQNPRHLVRRRGQEARLRCSPMKGHSHVYWYRQLPEEGLKFMVYLQKENIIDESGMPKERFSAEFPKEGPSILRIQQVVRGDSAAYFCASSPLREGDYGYTFGSGTRLTVV.